The 5 T cell receptor beta chains reported below all come from one sample, sequenced in a study of blood T cell repertoires in COVID-19. This table comes from immunoSEQ multiplex PCR, and its TCRdb copy is limited to in-frame clones, with some not included. The sample holds 200,000 to 250,000 clones; 87% are singletons and the top ten take approximately 7.3%. The specimen was PBMCs or T cells enriched from blood (not recorded which). The source is a man aged 25 to 45 in a cohort exposed to, infected with or recovered from COVID-19 (not recorded which).

The V call is TRBV18, the J call TRBJ2-1; TRBD2 matches at 9 bases. This CDR3 region has 17 residues. V dropped 0 bases and J dropped 0; count of bases not matched to a gene: 3. Germline CDR1 KGHSH, CDR2 LQKENI. CDR3 sequence: CASSPPASGNSYNEQFF. Written as DNA, the CDR3 is TGTGCCAGCTCACCACCGGCTAGCGGGAACTCCTACAATGAGCAGTTCTTC.

V is TRBV27 and J is TRBJ2-3, with D possibly matching TRBD2 (6 bases). V lost 4 bases, J lost 0 bases, and 11 bases lay in between. In germline, CDR1 is MNHEY, CDR2 SMNVEV (reference sequence). CDR3 length equals 15 residues. The chain's CDR3 is CASSWAGSSTDTQYF. The CDR3 DNA follows: TGTGCCAGCAGTTGGGCGGGATCTAGCACAGATACGCAGTATTTT.

The chain links TRBV19 to TRBJ2-7; maybe TRBD2 (5 bases). Trimming took off 4 bases at V and 4 bases at J, with 14 bases between the two ends. The CDR3 length is 14 residues. Germline V gene lookup returns CDR1 LNHDA and CDR2 SQIVND (reference sequence). CDR3: CASSSTAGGYEQYF. The CDR3 DNA reads TGTGCCAGTAGTAGTACGGCAGGCGGGTACGAGCAGTACTTC.

CDR3 sequence (DNA): TGTGCCACCAGCCCCTTCAGGGGGCCGGCGAATTCACCCCTCCACTTT. Its translation: CATSPFRGPANSPLHF. V usage is TRBV15 and J usage is TRBJ1-6; 8 bases align to TRBD1. Per the germline V gene, CDR1 is LNHNV and CDR2 is YYDKDF (reference sequence). Trimming at V came to 5 bases and at J to 7 bases, leaving 10 bases not matched to a gene. This CDR3 is built from 16 residues.

DNA of the CDR3: TGTGCCACCAGCAGAGATGTCCGGGCAGGGGGTAATCAGCCCCAGCATTTT. Amino acids: CATSRDVRAGGNQPQHF. The rearrangement links TRBV15 to TRBJ1-5; 7 bases line up with TRBD1. The CDR3 consists of 17 residues. Germline V gene sequence: CDR1 LNHNV, CDR2 YYDKDF (reference sequence). V trimming: 0 bases; J trimming: 4 bases; junction bases outside the gene matches: 9. Full variable domain (remainder filled in from reference TRBV15 and TRBJ1-5): DAMVIQNPRYQVTQFGKPVTLSCSQTLNHNVMYWYQQKSSQAPKLLFHYYDKDFNNEADTPDNFQSRRPNTSFCFLDIRSPGLGDTAMYLCATSRDVRAGGNQPQHFGDGTRLSIL.